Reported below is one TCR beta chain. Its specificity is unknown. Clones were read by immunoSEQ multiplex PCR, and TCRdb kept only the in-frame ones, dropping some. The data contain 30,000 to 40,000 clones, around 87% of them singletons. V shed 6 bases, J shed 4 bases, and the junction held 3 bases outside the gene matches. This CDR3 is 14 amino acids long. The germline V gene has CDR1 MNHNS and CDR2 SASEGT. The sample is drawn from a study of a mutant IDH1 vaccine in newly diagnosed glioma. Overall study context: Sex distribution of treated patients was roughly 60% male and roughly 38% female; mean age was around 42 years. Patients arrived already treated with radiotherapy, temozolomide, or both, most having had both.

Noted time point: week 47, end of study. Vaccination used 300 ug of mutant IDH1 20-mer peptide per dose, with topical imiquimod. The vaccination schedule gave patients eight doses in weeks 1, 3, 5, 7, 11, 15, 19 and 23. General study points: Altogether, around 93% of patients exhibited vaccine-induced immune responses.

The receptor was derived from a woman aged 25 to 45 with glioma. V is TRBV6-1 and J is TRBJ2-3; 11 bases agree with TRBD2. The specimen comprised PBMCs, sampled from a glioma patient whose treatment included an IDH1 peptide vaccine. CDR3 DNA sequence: TGTGCCAGCAGGAGACTAGCGGGGTCAGATACGCAGTATTTT. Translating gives CASRRLAGSDTQYF.